This T cell receptor (beta chain) appears in the sequencing data of a study of blood T cell repertoires in COVID-19. Whole-study context: Researchers got acute and convalescent COVID-19 samples from the United States, Italy and Spain. T cells, B-cell-depleted T cells, or PBMCs supplied cDNA or gDNA.

Source study methods: Counts of nucleated cells, estimated from reference gene primer amplification, were obtained. Using immunoSEQ multiplex PCR, the repertoire was profiled, and TCRdb retains in-frame clones only, with some absent. D and trimming come from the DNA, and the V and J calls and clone size come from that table. The sample lists approximately 84,000 clones, 85% to 90% occurring once. The material sequenced was peripheral blood. The TCR originated in a human donor with active COVID-19. The donor label of this sample is uncertain.

CDR3 loop: CASVSATNEKLFF. Here the CDR3 DNA reads TGTGCCAGTGTTTCTGCAACTAATGAAAAACTGTTTTTT. The chain links TRBV28 to TRBJ1-4; D gene uncertain. The CDR3 contains 13 residues. Between the trimmed V and J ends, which lost 9 bases and 0 bases, there was a span of 8 bases. Germline V lookup: CDR1 MDHEN, CDR2 SYDVKM.